This is a list of T cell receptor beta chains from one sample in a study of CD8+ T cells in alopecia areata. Sequenced by immunoSEQ multiplex PCR; TCRdb stores in-frame clones only, minus some. The sample yields over 150,000 clones, 53% seen once. The starting material was CD8+ T cells sorted from blood, obtained at week 24, from a patient treated with tofacitinib. The origin of the receptors is a human donor with alopecia areata. Each CDR3 is given with its conserved first and last residue. Fields, in order: V gene, D gene, J gene, clone size, CDR3 protein, CDR3 DNA. The D gene is left open where the match is weak. Size values are once, few and many counts, or a class for expanded clones, and some rows have none.

TRBV27	-	TRBJ1-1	-	CASSRGMGTEAFF	TGTGCCAGCAGCAGGGGAATGGGTACTGAAGCTTTCTTT
TRBV15	TRBD1	TRBJ1-6	-	CATSATGGNSPLHF	TGTGCCACCAGCGCCACAGGGGGTAATTCACCCCTCCACTTT
TRBV5-6	TRBD1	TRBJ2-1	-	CASSPRDRLGEQFF	TGTGCCAGCAGCCCCCGGGACAGATTAGGGGAGCAGTTCTTC
TRBV25-1	-	TRBJ2-7	-	CASSANPGPTYEQYF	TGTGCCAGCAGTGCAAACCCGGGACCTACATACGAGCAGTACTTC
TRBV4-3	-	TRBJ1-1	once	CASSQGIQRMNTEAFF	TGCGCCAGCAGCCAAGGAATACAGAGGATGAACACTGAAGCTTTCTTT
TRBV11-2	-	TRBJ2-5	once	CASSLNMAGKQETQYF	TGTGCCAGCAGCTTAAATATGGCCGGGAAGCAAGAGACCCAGTACTTC
TRBV15	-	TRBJ1-2	-	CATSSGVREKDGYTF	TGTGCCACCAGCAGTGGCGTTAGGGAGAAGGATGGCTACACCTTC
TRBV6-6	TRBD2	TRBJ2-1	few	CASSYVAGGGDEQFF	TGTGCCAGCAGTTACGTCGCGGGGGGCGGCGATGAGCAGTTCTTC
TRBV7-2	TRBD2	TRBJ2-7	few	CASSFSGDSYEQYF	TGTGCCAGCAGCTTTAGCGGGGACTCCTACGAGCAGTACTTC
TRBV9	TRBD2	TRBJ2-5	-	CASSVTSGGRETQYF	TGTGCCAGCAGCGTAACTAGCGGGGGGAGAGAGACCCAGTACTTC
TRBV29-1	TRBD2	TRBJ2-3	-	CSVEGRLAGTDTQYF	TGCAGCGTTGAGGGTCGACTAGCGGGGACAGATACGCAGTATTTT
TRBV30	TRBD1	TRBJ1-2	-	CAWDRQGLYGYTF	TGTGCCTGGGACAGACAGGGTCTCTACGGCTACACCTTC
TRBV19	-	TRBJ1-5	few	CASRAGGNQPQHF	TGTGCCAGTAGGGCAGGTGGCAATCAGCCCCAGCATTTT